The 21 T cell receptor beta chains listed next were all sequenced from one sample in a study of blood T cell repertoires in COVID-19 (dated by TCRdb to 2018 to 2020). Library preparation employed the immunoSEQ multiplex PCR assay. Held by TCRdb, this immuneACCESS table contains in-frame sequences only and omits some clones. Under half of the omission traces to an unresolved V gene where checked; the cause of the rest is unknown. The sample yields roughly 260,000 clones; around 89% were counted once. Roughly 3.6% of the sample comes from the top ten. Sequences were obtained from peripheral blood. All receptors derive from a middle-aged woman with acute or convalescent COVID-19.

This clone was counted only a few times. V is TRBV5-1 and J is TRBJ2-2; D possibly corresponds to TRBD2 (5 bases). Trimming left V 0 bases short and J 0 bases short, with 9 bases between. Germline CDR1 reads SGHRS; CDR2 reads YFSETQ. The CDR3 runs to 16 residues. This CDR3 reads CASSLVGVANTGELFF. As DNA, the CDR3 is TGCGCCAGCAGCTTGGTCGGGGTAGCGAACACCGGGGAGCTGTTTTTT.

This sequence joins TRBV4-1 and TRBJ1-1; D is undetermined. The germline gives CDR1 MGHRA, CDR2 YSYEKL. The V end was cut by 4 bases, the J end by 0 bases, with 9 bases between. The CDR3 consists of 14 residues. The CDR3 protein is CASSPSRMNTEAFF. The CDR3 DNA follows: TGCGCCAGCAGCCCATCTAGGATGAACACTGAAGCTTTCTTT.

This clone was seen only once. The chain recombines TRBV2 with TRBJ1-2; D gene ambiguous. The CDR3 has 13 amino acids. Germline-derived CDR1 and CDR2 are SNHLY and FYNNEI. V shed 3 bases and J shed 4 bases, with 9 bases lying between them. CDR3 DNA sequence: TGTGCCAGCAGTGATAAAATGAGCTATGGCTACACCTTC. Translated, it gives CASSDKMSYGYTF.

The V call is TRBV5-1, the J call TRBJ1-3; TRBD1 might be the D (5 bases). V was clipped by 0 bases and J by 4 bases, with 8 bases between them. Germline loops: CDR1 SGHRS, CDR2 YFSETQ. The CDR3 is made up of 14 amino acids. CDR3: CASSLEGVGNTIYF. DNA of the CDR3: TGCGCCAGCAGCTTGGAAGGGGTAGGAAACACCATATATTTT. Combining the CDR3 with reference TRBV5-1 and TRBJ1-3 gives the whole variable domain KAGVTQTPRYLIKTRGQQVTLSCSPISGHRSVSWYQQTPGQGLQFLFEYFSETQRNKGNFPGRFSGRQFSNSRSEMNVSTLELGDSALYLCASSLEGVGNTIYFGEGSWLTVV.

The rearrangement links TRBV21-1 to TRBJ2-7; the table's D call of TRBD1 was not tested on the DNA. TRBV21-1 is shown as a pseudogene. The CDR3 loop spans 16 amino acids. The CDR3, as DNA: TGTGCCAGCAGCAATCCGGGACAGGGGGCGGGGTGCGAGCAGTACGTC. Translation: CASSNPGQGAGCEQYV.

The J gene is TRBJ2-1, the V gene TRBV11-3; perhaps TRBD2 as D (7 bases). This CDR3 comprises 17 residues. Germline CDR1 is SGHNT and CDR2 is YENEEA. Trimming left V 1 base short and J 0 bases short, with 13 bases between. This CDR3 reads CASSLVGGGSSYNEQFF. CDR3 DNA sequence: TGTGCCAGCAGCTTAGTCGGGGGCGGGAGCTCCTACAATGAGCAGTTCTTC.

The J gene is TRBJ2-1, the V gene TRBV5-6, with TRBD1 matching 12 bases. CDR1 is SGHDT and CDR2 is YYEEEE in the germline V gene. V shed 7 bases and J 8 bases; nucleotides not matched to a gene: 13. This CDR3 is built from 16 residues. CDR3 in amino acids: CASGSMGDRGRDEQFF. The CDR3 DNA reads as TGTGCCAGCGGCAGTATGGGGGACAGGGGGCGAGATGAGCAGTTCTTC. The full variable domain, in which reference TRBV5-6 and TRBJ2-1 provide the parts outside the CDR3, is DAGVTQSPTHLIKTRGQQVTLRCSPKSGHDTVSWYQQALGQGPQFIFQYYEEEERQRGNFPDRFSGHQFPNYSSELNVNALLLGDSALYLCASGSMGDRGRDEQFFGPGTRLTVL.

This clone was counted a single time. The chain recombines TRBV19 with TRBJ2-5; tentative D call: TRBD1 (5 bases). The CDR3 totals 14 residues. Trimming removed 3 bases at V and 5 bases at J, with 13 bases between. In germline, CDR1 is LNHDA, CDR2 SQIVND (reference sequence). Here the CDR3 reads CASSIDSDWETQYF. The CDR3, as DNA: TGTGCCAGTAGTATCGACAGTGATTGGGAGACCCAGTACTTC.

This clone was recorded once. The chain combines TRBV6-5 with TRBJ2-1; TRBD2 matches at 8 bases. J lost 2 bases, V lost 2 bases, and 2 bases had no gene match. Germline V gene lookup returns CDR1 MNHEY and CDR2 SVGAGI. There are 15 residues in the CDR3. CDR3 DNA sequence: TGTGCCAGCAGTTACGAGCGGGGGACCTACAATGAGCAGTTCTTC. Its translation is CASSYERGTYNEQFF.

V usage is TRBV30 and J usage is TRBJ1-2; D is perhaps TRBD1 (6 bases). This CDR3 is 14 amino acids long. Trimming removed 0 bases at V and 5 bases at J, with 13 bases between. Germline-derived CDR1 and CDR2 are GTSNPN and SVGIG (reference sequence). CDR3: CAWSVLGQSYGYTF. CDR3 bases: TGTGCCTGGAGTGTACTAGGACAGTCGTATGGCTACACCTTC.

This chain uses TRBV29-1 with TRBJ2-1; 7 nucleotides align to TRBD1. CDR1 is SQVTM and CDR2 is ANQGSEA in the germline V gene. V trimming: 7 bases; J trimming: 4 bases; junction bases outside the gene matches: 19. The CDR3 totals 17 residues. The CDR3 region is CSGITGVLGRYYNEQFF. DNA for the CDR3: TGCAGCGGTATAACAGGGGTACTGGGGAGATATTACAATGAGCAGTTCTTC.

The J gene is TRBJ2-2, the V gene TRBV5-1; D call uncertain. Trimming took off 4 bases at V and 6 bases at J, with 10 bases between the two ends. The CDR3 runs to 13 residues. From germline, CDR1 is SGHRS and CDR2 YFSETQ. The CDR3 here is CASSLLVSGELFF. CDR3 in DNA: TGCGCCAGCAGCCTCCTTGTATCCGGGGAGCTGTTTTTT.

The V gene is TRBV4-1, the J gene TRBJ2-2; D is perhaps TRBD2 (6 bases). CDR1 and CDR2 from the germline V gene are MGHRA and YSYEKL. The CDR3 consists of 15 residues. V gave up 4 bases and J gave up 5 bases, with 14 bases separating them. CDR3 coding DNA: TGCGCCAGCAGCCCCCTCGGCGGGGTAACCGGGGAGCTGTTTTTT. The encoded protein is CASSPLGGVTGELFF.

This sequence joins TRBV15 and TRBJ2-7; D is unclear. The CDR3 length is 12 residues. Trimming removed 0 bases at V and 4 bases at J, with 4 bases between. CDR1 and CDR2 (germline): LNHNV, YYDKDF (reference sequence). This CDR3 reads CATSRDRYEQYV. In nucleotides, the CDR3 is TGTGCCACCAGCAGAGATCGGTACGAGCAGTACGTC.

This chain joins TRBV7-3 and TRBJ2-1, with TRBD2 matching over 10 bases. The CDR3 runs 22 residues. The germline gives CDR1 SGHTA, CDR2 FQGTGA. J was trimmed by 4 bases and V by 5 bases; bases with no gene match: 26. The CDR3 nucleotides read TGTGCCAGCAGCCTTTATCCCCTAAGTAGCGGGGGGCCAGCCTCAGCTTACAATGAGCAGTTCTTC. Residues: CASSLYPLSSGGPASAYNEQFF.

The rearrangement links TRBV27 to TRBJ2-5, with TRBD1 matching 9 bases. J lost 1 base, V lost 4 bases, and 4 bases had no gene match. The CDR3 is 15 residues long. In germline, CDR1 is MNHEY, CDR2 SMNVEV (reference sequence). CDR3 protein: CASSSSDRGQETQYF. CDR3 nucleotide sequence: TGTGCCAGCAGTTCCTCGGACAGGGGCCAAGAGACCCAGTACTTC.

The chain combines TRBV7-3 with TRBJ2-3, with TRBD2 matching 9 bases. CDR3 length: 16 residues. The trim removed 1 base at V and 5 bases at J, leaving 7 bases unmatched. CDR1 is SGHTA, CDR2 FQGTGA, per germline. CDR3 residues: CASSLMPSGVVDTQYF. The CDR3 nucleotides read TGTGCCAGCAGCTTAATGCCTAGCGGGGTAGTAGATACGCAGTATTTT.

The chain combines TRBV29-1 with TRBJ2-5; the match to TRBD1 covers 10 bases. In germline, CDR1 is SQVTM, CDR2 ANQGSEA. The J segment lost 6 bases and the V segment lost 3 bases, leaving 10 bases of the junction unmatched. The CDR3 runs to 15 residues. CDR3 nucleotide sequence: TGCAGCGTTGACCCGGGACAGGGGAGGAGAAAGACCCAGTACTTC. This sequence encodes CSVDPGQGRRKTQYF.

The gene calls are TRBV10-3 and TRBJ1-2; D is uncertain. CDR1 is ENHRY, CDR2 SYGVKD, per germline. This CDR3 has 14 residues. Trimming took off 4 bases at V and 0 bases at J, with 9 bases between the two ends. In nucleotides, the CDR3 is TGTGCCATCAGTGGAGGGATAGCTAACTATGGCTACACCTTC. This codes for CAISGGIANYGYTF.

This rearrangement joins TRBV29-1 to TRBJ1-1, with a tentative D call TRBD1 (6 bases). CDR1 is SQVTM, CDR2 ANQGSEA, per germline. This CDR3 has 14 amino acids. The V gene lost 2 bases and the J gene lost 4 bases, with 14 bases spanning the gap. Here the CDR3 reads CSVERGGRATEAFF. CDR3 DNA: TGCAGCGTTGAAAGGGGGGGAAGGGCCACTGAAGCTTTCTTT.

A remark on this clone: At the DNA level, this CDR3 is encoded by other sequences in the same sample as well. The CDR3 DNA follows: TGTGCCAGCAGTGAAGACAGTGGAAATGAAAAACTGTTTTTT. Translating it yields CASSEDSGNEKLFF. The chain recombines TRBV2 with TRBJ1-4, with D unresolved. The V end lost 1 base, the J end lost 5 bases, and 8 bases lay between the germline ends. The germline V gene has CDR1 SNHLY and CDR2 FYNNEI. The length of the CDR3 is 14 residues. The variable domain in full, completed from reference TRBV2 and TRBJ1-4, reads EPEVTQTPSHQVTQMGQEVILRCVPISNHLYFYWYRQILGQKVEFLVSFYNNEISEKSEIFDDQFSVERPDGSNFTLKIRSTKLEDSAMYFCASSEDSGNEKLFFGSGTQLSVL.